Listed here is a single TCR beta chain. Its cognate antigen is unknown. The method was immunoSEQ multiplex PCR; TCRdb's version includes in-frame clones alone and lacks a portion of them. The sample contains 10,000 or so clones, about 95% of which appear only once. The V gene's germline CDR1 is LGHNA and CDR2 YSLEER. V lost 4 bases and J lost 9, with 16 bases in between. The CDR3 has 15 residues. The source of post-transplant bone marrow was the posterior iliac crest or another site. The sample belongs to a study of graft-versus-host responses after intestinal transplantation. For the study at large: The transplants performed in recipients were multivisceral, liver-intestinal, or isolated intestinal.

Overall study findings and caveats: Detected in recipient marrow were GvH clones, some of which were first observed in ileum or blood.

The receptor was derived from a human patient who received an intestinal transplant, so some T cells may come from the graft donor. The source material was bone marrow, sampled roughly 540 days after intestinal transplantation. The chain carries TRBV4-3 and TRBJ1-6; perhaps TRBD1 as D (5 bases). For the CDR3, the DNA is TGCGCCAGCAGCCCCAGTGAAGACGGGGCTTCACCCCTCCACTTT. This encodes CASSPSEDGASPLHF.